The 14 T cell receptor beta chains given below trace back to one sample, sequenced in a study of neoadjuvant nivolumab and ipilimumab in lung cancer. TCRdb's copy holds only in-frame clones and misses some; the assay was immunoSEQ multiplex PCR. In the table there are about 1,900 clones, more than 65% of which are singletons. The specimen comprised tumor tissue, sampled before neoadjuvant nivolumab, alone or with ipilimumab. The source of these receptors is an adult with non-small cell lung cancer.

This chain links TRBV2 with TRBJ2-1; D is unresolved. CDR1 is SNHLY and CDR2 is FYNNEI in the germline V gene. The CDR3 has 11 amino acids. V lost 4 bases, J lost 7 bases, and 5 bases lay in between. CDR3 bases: TGTGCCAGCAGTGCCGAAAATGAGCAGTTCTTC. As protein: CASSAENEQFF.

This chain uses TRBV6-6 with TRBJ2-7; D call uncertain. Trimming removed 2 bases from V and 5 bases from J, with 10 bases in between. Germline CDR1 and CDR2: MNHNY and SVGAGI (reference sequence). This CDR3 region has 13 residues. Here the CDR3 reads CASSYLSQNEQYF. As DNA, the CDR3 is TGTGCCAGCAGTTACCTAAGCCAAAACGAGCAGTACTTC.

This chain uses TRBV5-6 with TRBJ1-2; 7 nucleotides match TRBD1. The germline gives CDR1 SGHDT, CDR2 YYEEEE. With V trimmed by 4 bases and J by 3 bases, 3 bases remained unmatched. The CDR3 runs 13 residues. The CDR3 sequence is CASSRGTDYGYTF. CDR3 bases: TGTGCCAGCAGCCGCGGGACAGACTATGGCTACACCTTC.

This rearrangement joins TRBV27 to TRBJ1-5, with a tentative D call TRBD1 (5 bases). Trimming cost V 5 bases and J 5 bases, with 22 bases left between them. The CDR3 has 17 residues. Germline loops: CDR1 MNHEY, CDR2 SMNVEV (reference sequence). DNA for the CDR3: TGTGCCAGCAGTCCGGGACTTTACCTCGCAGATTATCAGCCCCAGCATTTT. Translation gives CASSPGLYLADYQPQHF.

The CDR3 region has the DNA TGTGCCAGCAGCGCAGGTGCACTTCAGGGTGGGGGGAGTGAGCAGTTCTTC. Encoded protein: CASSAGALQGGGSEQFF. The V and J genes are TRBV9 and TRBJ2-1; TRBD2 might be the D (6 bases). The CDR3 is 17 residues long. Per germline, CDR1 SGDLS and CDR2 YYNGEE. V was clipped by 3 bases and J by 9 bases, with 25 bases between them. Supplemented by reference TRBV9 and TRBJ2-1, the full variable domain reads DSGVTQTPKHLITATGQRVTLRCSPRSGDLSVYWYQQSLDQGLQFLIQYYNGEERAKGNILERFSAQQFPDLHSELNLSSLELGDSALYFCASSAGALQGGGSEQFFGPGTRLTVL.

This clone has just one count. The CDR3, as DNA: TGTGCCAGCAGCTTAGGCCGGACTAGCGGGAGGGTTCGGACAGATACGCAGTATTTT. It specifies CASSLGRTSGRVRTDTQYF. The gene calls are TRBV7-3 and TRBJ2-3; TRBD2 matches 15 bases. Trimming at V came to 2 bases and at J to 3 bases, leaving 9 bases not matched to a gene. Germline CDR1 SGHTA, CDR2 FQGTGA. CDR3 length equals 19 residues.

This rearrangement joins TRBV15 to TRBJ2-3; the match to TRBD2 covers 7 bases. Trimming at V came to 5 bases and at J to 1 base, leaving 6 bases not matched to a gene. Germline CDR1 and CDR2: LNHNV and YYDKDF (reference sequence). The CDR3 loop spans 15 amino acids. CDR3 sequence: CATSAERGGTDTQYF. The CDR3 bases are TGTGCCACCAGCGCTGAGCGGGGTGGCACAGATACGCAGTATTTT.

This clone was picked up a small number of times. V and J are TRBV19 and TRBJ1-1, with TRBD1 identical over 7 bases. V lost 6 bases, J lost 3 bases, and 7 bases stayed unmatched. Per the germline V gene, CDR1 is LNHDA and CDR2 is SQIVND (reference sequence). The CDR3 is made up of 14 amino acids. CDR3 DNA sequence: TGTGCCAGTAGGCGACAGGGAAGGTACACTGAAGCTTTCTTT. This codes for CASRRQGRYTEAFF.

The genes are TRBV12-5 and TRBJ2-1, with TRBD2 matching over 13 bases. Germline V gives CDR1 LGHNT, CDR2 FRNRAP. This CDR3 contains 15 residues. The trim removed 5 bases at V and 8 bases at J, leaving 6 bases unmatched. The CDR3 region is CASGLGLAGDDEQFF. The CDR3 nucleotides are TGTGCTAGTGGTCTAGGACTAGCGGGAGACGATGAGCAGTTCTTC.

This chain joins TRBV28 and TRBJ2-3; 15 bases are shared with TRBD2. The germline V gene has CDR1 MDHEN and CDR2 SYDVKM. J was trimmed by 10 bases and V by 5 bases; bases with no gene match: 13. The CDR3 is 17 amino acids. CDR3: CASSPSSGLAGGLAQYF. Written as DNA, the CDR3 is TGTGCCAGCAGTCCTTCCAGCGGACTAGCGGGAGGGCTAGCGCAGTATTTT. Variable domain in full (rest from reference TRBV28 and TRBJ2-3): DVKVTQSSRYLVKRTGEKVFLECVQDMDHENMFWYRQDPGLGLRLIYFSYDVKMKEKGDIPEGYSVSREKKERFSLILESASTNQTSMYLCASSPSSGLAGGLAQYFGPGTRLTVL.

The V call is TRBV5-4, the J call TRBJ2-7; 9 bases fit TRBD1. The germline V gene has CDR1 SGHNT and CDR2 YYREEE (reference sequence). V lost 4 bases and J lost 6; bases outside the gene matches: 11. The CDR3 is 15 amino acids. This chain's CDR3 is CASSGIGTGNGEQYF. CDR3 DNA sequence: TGTGCCAGCAGCGGGATCGGGACAGGGAACGGCGAGCAGTACTTC. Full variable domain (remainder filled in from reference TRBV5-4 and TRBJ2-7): ETGVTQSPTHLIKTRGQQVTLRCSSQSGHNTVSWYQQALGQGPQFIFQYYREEENGRGNFPPRFSGLQFPNYSSELNVNALELDDSALYLCASSGIGTGNGEQYFGPGTRLTVT.

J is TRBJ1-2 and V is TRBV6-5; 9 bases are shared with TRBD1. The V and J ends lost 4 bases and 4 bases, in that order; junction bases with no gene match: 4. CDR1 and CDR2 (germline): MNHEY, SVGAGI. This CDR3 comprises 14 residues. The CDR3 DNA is TGTGCCAGCAGTTCCGTGACAGGGGGCTATGGCTACACCTTC. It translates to CASSSVTGGYGYTF.

The CDR3 DNA reads as TGTGCCAGCAGTGAGACAGGGTCCTACGAGCAGTACTTC. It yields the protein CASSETGSYEQYF. The rearrangement uses TRBV25-1 and TRBJ2-7; 7 bases fit TRBD1. Germline CDR1 and CDR2: MGHDK and SYGVNS. The CDR3 covers 13 residues. V lost 3 bases and J lost 1; bases outside the gene matches: 0.

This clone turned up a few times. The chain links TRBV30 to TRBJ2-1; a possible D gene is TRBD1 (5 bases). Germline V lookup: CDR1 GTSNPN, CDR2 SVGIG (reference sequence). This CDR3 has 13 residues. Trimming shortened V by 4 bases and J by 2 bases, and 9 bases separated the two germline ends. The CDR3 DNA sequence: TGTGCCTGGAAAACGGACACCTACAATGAGCAGTTCTTC. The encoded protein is CAWKTDTYNEQFF.